The 16 T cell receptor beta chains below were found in one sample sequenced in a study of monozygotic twins with inflammatory bowel disease. From its re-call of the 5' RACE reads, TCRdb lists each CDR3 protein once, without DNA. The sample holds some 190,000 distinct CDR3 sequences. Sequences were obtained from blood. These TCRs come from a human donor with ulcerative colitis or Crohn's disease, or a healthy co-twin of an affected twin (not recorded which).

This chain links TRBV7-8 with TRBJ1-4; the D call of TRBD1 rests on TCRdb alone, since no DNA is present to check it. Germline CDR1 reads SGHVS; CDR2 reads FQNEAQ. The length of the CDR3 is 16 residues. The CDR3 loop reads CASSPSNRGLNEKLFF.

V and J are TRBV7-9 and TRBJ2-7; TCRdb's D gene call, TRBD1, goes unchecked for lack of DNA. Germline V CDR1 and CDR2: SEHNR, FQNEAQ (reference sequence). The CDR3 runs 15 residues. The CDR3 loop reads CASTRSGTVSYEQYF.

This chain's CDR3 is CASSIFLGQGKGTTEAFF. V usage is TRBV6-2 or TRBV6-3 and J usage is TRBJ1-1; TCRdb reports TRBD1, a call that lacks DNA to check it against. Per germline, CDR1 MNHEY and CDR2 SVGEGT. The CDR3 has 18 residues.

This chain connects TRBV6-1 to TRBJ1-2; there is no DNA to check the TCRdb D call of TRBD1. This CDR3 contains 16 residues. In germline, CDR1 is MNHNS, CDR2 SASEGT. The CDR3 sequence is CASSVGQGAVGYGYTF.

V and J are TRBV12-3 or TRBV12-4 and TRBJ1-1; TCRdb reports TRBD1, a call that lacks DNA to check it against. This CDR3 spans 13 amino acids. CDR3: CASTVQGSSEAFF.

The chain's CDR3 is CASSGTGTQFIQYF. V gene TRBV5-1 combines with J gene TRBJ2-4; as DNA is missing, the TRBD1 call by TCRdb cannot be tested. This CDR3 is 14 amino acids long. Germline CDR1 reads SGHRS; CDR2 reads YFSETQ.

The chain carries TRBV20-1 and TRBJ1-2. The CDR3 has 12 residues. CDR1 and CDR2 from the germline V gene are DFQATT and SNEGSKA (reference sequence). CDR3 amino acids: CSAIYLSYGYTF.

The chain has TRBV7-2 and TRBJ2-2; TCRdb's D call of TRBD1 is untestable without DNA. The CDR3 runs to 16 residues. Looked up from germline, CDR1 is SGHTA and CDR2 is FQGNSA. CDR3 sequence reads: CASSEQGAGNTGDLFF.

The gene calls are TRBV30 and TRBJ1-2; checking the TCRdb D call of TRBD1 is not possible without DNA. Germline loops: CDR1 GTSNPN, CDR2 SVGIG (reference sequence). The CDR3 length is 14 residues. The CDR3 here is CAWSLRTAQDGYTF.

This chain links TRBV4-1 with TRBJ2-1; TCRdb's D call of TRBD1 is untestable without DNA. CDR3 size: 18 residues. Germline loops: CDR1 MGHRA, CDR2 YSYEKL. The CDR3 reads CASSVPFTGGSQGNEQFF.

The chain links TRBV7-9 to TRBJ2-7; TCRdb designates TRBD1, a call that cannot be tested without DNA. The CDR3 has 14 residues. CDR1 and CDR2 (germline): SEHNR, FQNEAQ (reference sequence). This CDR3 is CASRQTGSVNEQYF.

CDR3 residues: CASSLTTEAFF. The chain couples TRBV28 to TRBJ1-1. CDR1 is MDHEN and CDR2 is SYDVKM in the germline V gene. The CDR3 extends over 11 amino acids. Complete variable domain (other parts from reference TRBV28 and TRBJ1-1): DVKVTQSSRYLVKRTGEKVFLECVQDMDHENMFWYRQDPGLGLRLIYFSYDVKMKEKGDIPEGYSVSREKKERFSLILESASTNQTSMYLCASSLTTEAFFGQGTRLTVV.

The chain has TRBV12-3 or TRBV12-4 and TRBJ2-1; TCRdb selects TRBD1, and the lack of DNA leaves this call unchecked. CDR3 length: 12 residues. CDR3: CASSGGYNEQFF.

The V and J genes are TRBV5-5 and TRBJ1-3. CDR1 and CDR2 from the germline V gene are SGHKS and YYEKEE (reference sequence). The CDR3 runs 15 residues. CDR3 residues: CASSSSLISGNTIYF.

The rearrangement links TRBV30 to TRBJ1-4. The CDR3 runs 13 residues. Germline V gene lookup returns CDR1 GTSNPN and CDR2 SVGIG (reference sequence). The CDR3 region is CAWSVIASEKLFF.

This sequence joins TRBV6-6 and TRBJ1-6; the TRBD1 assignment by TCRdb is unverifiable without DNA. The germline CDR1 and CDR2 sequences are MNHNY and SVGAGI (reference sequence). The CDR3 consists of 14 residues. CDR3: CASSYRGRESPLHF.